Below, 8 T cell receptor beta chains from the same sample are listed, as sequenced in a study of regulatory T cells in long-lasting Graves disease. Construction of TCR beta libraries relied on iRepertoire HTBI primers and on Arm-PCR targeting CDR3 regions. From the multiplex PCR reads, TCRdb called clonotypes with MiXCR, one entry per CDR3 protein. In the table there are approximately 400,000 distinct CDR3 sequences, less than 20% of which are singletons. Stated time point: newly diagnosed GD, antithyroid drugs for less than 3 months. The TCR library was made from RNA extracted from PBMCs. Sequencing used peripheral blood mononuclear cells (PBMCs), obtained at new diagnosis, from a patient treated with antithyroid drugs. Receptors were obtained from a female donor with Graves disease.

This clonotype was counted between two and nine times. The CDR3 region is CASNLLQGEQFF. As DNA, the CDR3 is TGTGCCAGCAACCTCCTACAGGGTGAGCAGTTCTTC. The V and J genes are TRBV6-1 and TRBJ2-1; D possibly corresponds to TRBD1 (6 bases). The ends were cut back, 7 bases at V and 9 bases at J, with 13 bases in the middle. Germline-derived CDR1 and CDR2 are MNHNS and SASEGT. This CDR3 contains 12 residues.

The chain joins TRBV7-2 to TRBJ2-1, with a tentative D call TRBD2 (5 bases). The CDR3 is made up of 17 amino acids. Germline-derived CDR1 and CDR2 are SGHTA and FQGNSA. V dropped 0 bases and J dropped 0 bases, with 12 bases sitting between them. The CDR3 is CASSLAQWESSYNEQFF. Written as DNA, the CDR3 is TGTGCCAGCAGCTTAGCGCAGTGGGAGAGCTCCTACAATGAGCAGTTCTTC.

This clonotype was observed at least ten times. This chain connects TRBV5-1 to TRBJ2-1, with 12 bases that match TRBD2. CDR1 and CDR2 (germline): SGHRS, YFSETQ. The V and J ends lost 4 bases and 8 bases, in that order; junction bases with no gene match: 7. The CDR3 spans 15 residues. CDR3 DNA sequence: TGCGCCAGCAGCGCACTAGCGGGAGGCCCCGATGAGCAGTTCTTC. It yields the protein CASSALAGGPDEQFF.

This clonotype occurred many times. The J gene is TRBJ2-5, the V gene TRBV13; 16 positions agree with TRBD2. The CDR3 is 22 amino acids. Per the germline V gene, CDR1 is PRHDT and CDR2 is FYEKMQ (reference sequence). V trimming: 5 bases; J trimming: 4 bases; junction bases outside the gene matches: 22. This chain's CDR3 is CASSTATTGLAGGPLGRETQYF. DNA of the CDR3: TGTGCCAGCAGCACGGCGACGACGGGACTAGCGGGAGGGCCCCTAGGACGAGAGACCCAGTACTTC.

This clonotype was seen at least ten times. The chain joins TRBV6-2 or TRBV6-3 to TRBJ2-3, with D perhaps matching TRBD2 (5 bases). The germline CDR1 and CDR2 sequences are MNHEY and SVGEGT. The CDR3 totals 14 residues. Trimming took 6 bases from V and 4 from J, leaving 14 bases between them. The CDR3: CASSLTSVADTQYF. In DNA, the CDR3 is TGTGCCAGCAGCCTCACTAGTGTCGCAGATACGCAGTATTTT.

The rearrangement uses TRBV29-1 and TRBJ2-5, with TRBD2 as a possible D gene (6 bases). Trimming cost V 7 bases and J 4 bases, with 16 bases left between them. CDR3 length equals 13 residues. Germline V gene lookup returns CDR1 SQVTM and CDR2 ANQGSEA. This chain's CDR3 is CSGLANSRETQYF. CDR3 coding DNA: TGCAGCGGCCTAGCGAATTCGCGAGAGACCCAGTACTTC.

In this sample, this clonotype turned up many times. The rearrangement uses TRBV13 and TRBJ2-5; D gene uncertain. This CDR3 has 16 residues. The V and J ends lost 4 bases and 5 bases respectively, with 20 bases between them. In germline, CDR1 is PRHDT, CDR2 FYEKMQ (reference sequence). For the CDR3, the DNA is TGTGCCAGCAGCTCCGCCCTGTGGGCTAACGGGGAGACCCAGTACTTC. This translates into CASSSALWANGETQYF.

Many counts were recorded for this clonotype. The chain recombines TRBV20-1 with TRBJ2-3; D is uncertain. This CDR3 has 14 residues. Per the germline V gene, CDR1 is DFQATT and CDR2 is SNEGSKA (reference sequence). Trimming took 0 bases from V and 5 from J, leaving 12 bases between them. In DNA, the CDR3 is TGCAGTGCTAGAGATCCACGGTCCGGAGATACGCAGTATTTT. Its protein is CSARDPRSGDTQYF.